Listed below are T cell receptor beta chains from one sample, sequenced in a study of blood T cells in healthy people across ages. TCRdb re-analysed the 5' RACE reads in MiXCR, keeping a single row per CDR3 protein. The table lists 1.5 million to 2 million distinct CDR3 sequences, roughly two fifths of them singletons. Material for sequencing was blood. The source is a human donor in good health. Each CDR3 is given with its conserved first and last residue. D genes are given only for firm matches. Clone size appears in some rows only: once, few, many, or a class for an expanded clone.

cdr3_nt cdr3_aa v_call d_call j_call clone_size
TGCGCCAGCAGCCCCGGGACAGCGTCGAACATTCAGTACTTC CASSPGTASNIQYF TRBV4-3 TRBD1 TRBJ2-4 -
TGCAGTGCTAGCGACAGCTACCACGTTCCCTACGAGCAGTACTTC CSASDSYHVPYEQYF TRBV20-1 - TRBJ2-7 -
TGTGCTAGTGGTTCGTTGGACCCCCCTGGCTACAATGAGCAGTTCTTC CASGSLDPPGYNEQFF TRBV12-5 - TRBJ2-1 -
TGTGCCAGCAGTTTGGTCCCGGACCTAGTTGGGTACTTC CASSLVPDLVGYF TRBV28 - TRBJ2-5 few
TGTGCCAGCAGTTATGGGTTCGGCGAGCAGTACTTC CASSYGFGEQYF TRBV6-2/TRBV6-3 - TRBJ2-7 few
TGTGCCTGGAATGTGGGGGGCCCCTACAATGAGCAGTTCTTC CAWNVGGPYNEQFF TRBV30 - TRBJ2-1 -
TGTGCCAGCAGCTTGGAGGGGCGATTCCCCCAGCATTTT CASSLEGRFPQHF TRBV7-2 - TRBJ1-5 few
TGTGCCAGCACCGCCGGACATGCGAACACTGAAGCTTTCTTT CASTAGHANTEAFF TRBV12-3/TRBV12-4 - TRBJ1-1 -
TGCGCCAGCAGCTGGGCCGGGGCAACCTACGAGCAGTACTTC CASSWAGATYEQYF TRBV5-1 - TRBJ2-7 -
TGTGCCAGCAGCAAGGACAGGACCTATGGCTACACCTTC CASSKDRTYGYTF TRBV7-2 TRBD1 TRBJ1-2 -
TGCAGTGCTAGAGACCCGGCCGGAGTGGGCGGCTACACCTTC CSARDPAGVGGYTF TRBV20-1 - TRBJ1-2 -
TGCGCCAGCAGCCCCGCCCGGGGCAGGAACACTGAAGCTTTCTTT CASSPARGRNTEAFF TRBV4-1 - TRBJ1-1 -
TGTGCCAGCAGAACGGGAGCAGCCTATGGCTACACCTTC CASRTGAAYGYTF TRBV7-9 - TRBJ1-2 -
TGTGCCAGCAGCTTACGGCCCGGGACATATTCCTACGAGCAGTACTTC CASSLRPGTYSYEQYF TRBV7-2 - TRBJ2-7 few
TGTGCCAGCAGTTCCCAGGGTTGGGCAGGTACGCAGTATTTT CASSSQGWAGTQYF TRBV28 - TRBJ2-3 -
TGTGCCAGCAGTTACTTCTGGGGCTACACCTTC CASSYFWGYTF TRBV6-6 - TRBJ1-2 -
TGCATCCCGATCAGGCGATCGAACTATGGCTACACCTTC CIPIRRSNYGYTF TRBV20-1 - TRBJ1-2 -
TGCGCCAGCAGCTTCCTTTTCGGGAGGGGCAATGAGCAGTTCTTC CASSFLFGRGNEQFF TRBV5-1 TRBD2 TRBJ2-1 -
TGTGCCAGCAGTGAATCCCGTTACAATGAGCAGTTCTTC CASSESRYNEQFF TRBV2 - TRBJ2-1 few
TGTGCCAGCAGTTACTCGACGTTAGCCCAAGCTTTCTTT CASSYSTLAQAFF TRBV6-6 - TRBJ1-1 few
TGTGCCAGTAGCCCGGCCACAGGGGGGGGCACAGATACGCAGTATTTT CASSPATGGGTDTQYF TRBV7-2 - TRBJ2-3 -
TGTGCCAGCAGCCTGACTTCAGATACGCAGTATTTT CASSLTSDTQYF TRBV12-3/TRBV12-4 - TRBJ2-3 -
TGCGCCAGCAGCTCGCCTAAACAGGGATCCTACAATGAGCAGTTCTTC CASSSPKQGSYNEQFF TRBV5-1 - TRBJ2-1 few
TGCGCCAGCAGCCAAGAAGTCCTAGCGGGGGAGACCCAGTACTTC CASSQEVLAGETQYF TRBV4-3 TRBD2 TRBJ2-5 few
TGTGCCAGCAGCTTACCCCCTCCCCAGGGGGCGAATGAGCAGTTCTTC CASSLPPPQGANEQFF TRBV7-6 TRBD1 TRBJ2-1 -
TGTGCCAGCAGTTTATCAAGCAACTCCTACGAGCAGTACTTC CASSLSSNSYEQYF TRBV27 - TRBJ2-7 -
TGTGCCAGCAGCTTAGGAGTAGGGGTGGGTGAAAAACTGTTTTTT CASSLGVGVGEKLFF TRBV7-2 - TRBJ1-4 -
TGTGCCAACAGCTCCCCCACTCATTCACGGGACAGGTTGGAGGATACGCAGTATTTT CANSSPTHSRDRLEDTQYF TRBV7-9 TRBD1 TRBJ2-3 -
TGTGCCAGCAGCCCTTCCCGGGGGACCACCGGGGAGCTGTTTTTT CASSPSRGTTGELFF TRBV3-1 - TRBJ2-2 -
TGTGCCAGCAGAACAGACAGGGGCCCCACTCTCTCCTACGAGCAGTACTTC CASRTDRGPTLSYEQYF TRBV12-3/TRBV12-4 TRBD1 TRBJ2-7 few
TGTGCCACCAGTGCCGTTGCGGGGACAGGGGGCAGGAATGAGCAGTTCTTC CATSAVAGTGGRNEQFF TRBV24-1 TRBD1 TRBJ2-1 -
TGTGCCAGCAGCTTAGGGGGGTTCCAGCCCCAGCATTTT CASSLGGFQPQHF TRBV7-6 - TRBJ1-5 few
TGTGCCAGCAGCTCACAACTCACAGGGAAATTTGGGGCCAACGTCCTGACTTTC CASSSQLTGKFGANVLTF TRBV7-9 - TRBJ2-6 few
TGTGCCGGCAGCAGGGGACCGCGGGAGACCCAGTACTTC CAGSRGPRETQYF TRBV5-5 - TRBJ2-5 -
TGTGCCAGCACCCGACGTGGTTGGGAGCAGTACTTC CASTRRGWEQYF TRBV2 - TRBJ2-5 few
TGCAGTGCTAGAGATCCCCTCTTGGGGGCCCAGCATTTT CSARDPLLGAQHF TRBV20-1 - TRBJ1-5 -
TGTGCCAGCAGCTTACGGGCTAGCGGGGCCCAAGGAGATACGCAGTATTTT CASSLRASGAQGDTQYF TRBV7-9 TRBD2 TRBJ2-3 -
TGCGCCAGCAGCTCCTCGGGCCAGCCTACCTACGAGCAGTACTTC CASSSSGQPTYEQYF TRBV5-1 - TRBJ2-7 few
TGTGCCAGCACGGCAAGCGGGGATGTAGATACGCAGTATTTT CASTASGDVDTQYF TRBV9 TRBD2 TRBJ2-3 -
TGTGCCAGCAGGAACCGGGACAGGCTAACTGAAGCTTTCTTT CASRNRDRLTEAFF TRBV5-5 TRBD1 TRBJ1-1 -
TGTGCCAGCAGTTATAGCGGGGGCCGAAGCTCCTACGAGCAGTACTTC CASSYSGGRSSYEQYF TRBV6-5 TRBD2 TRBJ2-7 -
TGTGCCAGCAGTTACGGGTCGGGTGAAGGGACGCTCTATGGCTACACCTTC CASSYGSGEGTLYGYTF TRBV6-5 - TRBJ1-2 -
TGCGCCAGCAGCTCCCGGGACCCGAGGATTGCAACTAATGAAAAACTGTTTTTT CASSSRDPRIATNEKLFF TRBV5-1 - TRBJ1-4 -
TGCGCCAGCAGCCAAGATCCCGGGACTACCTACAATGAGCAGTTCTTC CASSQDPGTTYNEQFF TRBV4-3 TRBD2 TRBJ2-1 -
TGTGCCATCAGTGAGCCTGGGGACACTGAAGCTTTCTTT CAISEPGDTEAFF TRBV10-3 - TRBJ1-1 -
TGTGCCAGCAGTTACGACGGTCGGGGAGGGGTGACAGATACGCAGTATTTT CASSYDGRGGVTDTQYF TRBV6-2/TRBV6-3 TRBD2 TRBJ2-3 -
TGTGCCAGCAGGACAGGGGGCGCATCATTTGGCTACACCTTC CASRTGGASFGYTF TRBV6-1 TRBD1 TRBJ1-2 -
TGTGCCAGCAGTGACCGTAAAACTGGAGCGCCGGTCTATGGCTACACCTTC CASSDRKTGAPVYGYTF TRBV12-3/TRBV12-4 - TRBJ1-2 few
TGCAGTGCCAAATTGACCACAAACTATGGCTACACCTTC CSAKLTTNYGYTF TRBV20-1 - TRBJ1-2 -
TGCGCCAGCAGCCGCTTGATCAGCTCCTACAATGAGCAGTTCTTC CASSRLISSYNEQFF TRBV4-3 - TRBJ2-1 many
TGTGCCAGCAGTTTGGGCAACTGGGATACGCAGTATTTT CASSLGNWDTQYF TRBV27 - TRBJ2-3 -
TGTGCCAGCAGCTTAGTCACATTCTCGACGGTTAACTATGGCTACACCTTC CASSLVTFSTVNYGYTF TRBV7-2 - TRBJ1-2 -
TGCAGTGCTAGAGTCCCAGAGGAACCGGGACTAGTGTACTTC CSARVPEEPGLVYF TRBV20-1 TRBD2 TRBJ2-7 -
TGCGCCAGCAGCTTGGATAGGACGCGATCGAACACTGAAGCTTTCTTT CASSLDRTRSNTEAFF TRBV5-1 - TRBJ1-1 -